The next 30 T cell receptor beta chains were all read from a single sample in a study of blood T cell repertoires in COVID-19. Sequencing used immunoSEQ multiplex PCR; TCRdb keeps in-frame clones, though not all of them. The sample has tens of thousands of clones, 80% seen once; the top ten hold about a fifth. The specimen was peripheral blood. Receptors were obtained from a woman older than 75 with acute or convalescent COVID-19.

This clone has just a few counts. This sequence joins TRBV15 and TRBJ1-3; the D is unclear. The CDR3 is made up of 15 amino acids. V was shortened by 0 bases and J by 1 base, with 7 bases between the two germline ends. CDR1 LNHNV and CDR2 YYDKDF come from the germline V gene (reference sequence). The CDR3 sequence is CATSRDRGSGNTIYF. The CDR3 bases are TGTGCCACCAGCAGAGATAGAGGGTCTGGAAACACCATATATTTT.

The chain combines TRBV29-1 with TRBJ2-3; TRBD2 matches at 11 bases. The germline gives CDR1 SQVTM, CDR2 ANQGSEA. The ends lost 5 bases at V and 1 base at J; junction bases unmatched: 8. The CDR3 length is 16 residues. This CDR3 is CSVWVAGGLGTDTQYF. The CDR3 DNA reads TGCAGCGTTTGGGTAGCGGGGGGGCTGGGCACAGATACGCAGTATTTT.

This clone was recorded a few times. This chain joins TRBV14 and TRBJ2-2; D perhaps matches TRBD2 (7 bases). The CDR3 length is 13 residues. The V gene lost 5 bases and the J gene lost 6 bases, with 10 bases spanning the gap. Germline V CDR1 and CDR2: SGHDN, FVKESK. The CDR3 nucleotides read TGTGCCAGCAGCGGCGGGGGCGCCGGGGAGCTGTTTTTT. This gives the protein CASSGGGAGELFF.

The V call is TRBV2, the J call TRBJ2-4; 10 bases map to TRBD1. Germline V gene lookup returns CDR1 SNHLY and CDR2 FYNNEI. CDR3 length equals 16 residues. J lost 3 bases, V lost 4 bases, and 6 bases had no gene match. CDR3 in amino acids: CASSGQGAGIKNIQYF. CDR3 DNA: TGTGCCAGCAGTGGACAGGGGGCAGGGATCAAAAACATTCAGTACTTC. The full variable domain, its missing parts supplied by reference TRBV2 and TRBJ2-4, is EPEVTQTPSHQVTQMGQEVILRCVPISNHLYFYWYRQILGQKVEFLVSFYNNEISEKSEIFDDQFSVERPDGSNFTLKIRSTKLEDSAMYFCASSGQGAGIKNIQYFGAGTRLSVL.

This clone showed up just a few times. The CDR3 region is CASRDSEGSGNTIYF. The CDR3 bases are TGTGCCAGCAGGGATAGTGAGGGCTCTGGAAACACCATATATTTT. The rearrangement uses TRBV2 and TRBJ1-3, with D uncertain. V was shortened by 6 bases and J by 0 bases, with 12 bases between the two germline ends. Germline loops: CDR1 SNHLY, CDR2 FYNNEI. This CDR3 is built from 15 residues.

This clone was counted once. The rearrangement joins TRBV7-2 to TRBJ2-5; D remains ambiguous. The V end was cut by 7 bases, the J end by 4 bases, with 13 bases between. CDR3 length equals 13 residues. The germline V gene has CDR1 SGHTA and CDR2 FQGNSA. CDR3 bases: TGTGCCAGCACCCCCCGGGTCGCAGAGACCCAGTACTTC. It codes for CASTPRVAETQYF.

V is TRBV10-3 and J is TRBJ1-6; 8 bases are shared with TRBD1. Trimming removed 5 bases from V and 5 bases from J; junction bases left unmatched: 8. The CDR3 is 16 residues long. Germline CDR1 ENHRY, CDR2 SYGVKD. CDR3 sequence: CAISIQGAINNSPLHF. CDR3 bases: TGTGCCATCAGTATTCAGGGGGCGATCAATAATTCACCCCTCCACTTT.

V gene TRBV24-1 combines with J gene TRBJ2-7; D gene uncertain. The CDR3 totals 15 residues. V was pared by 11 bases and J by 0 bases, with 19 bases between. Germline CDR1 is KGHDR and CDR2 is SFDVKD. The CDR3 spells CASTKHTFCSYEQYF. CDR3 DNA sequence: TGTGCCAGCACTAAACACACCTTCTGCTCCTACGAGCAGTACTTC.

The chain combines TRBV9 with TRBJ1-4, with TRBD1 matching over 9 bases. Germline values: CDR1 SGDLS, CDR2 YYNGEE. Germline trimming cut 0 bases from V and 5 bases from J; bases unmatched to any gene: 2. This CDR3 has 15 amino acids. CDR3 nucleotide sequence: TGTGCCAGCAGCGTAGACGGGACAGGGAATGAAAAACTGTTTTTT. Its protein is CASSVDGTGNEKLFF.

The chain combines TRBV5-4 with TRBJ2-3; no definite D call. This CDR3 spans 14 amino acids. Germline V gene lookup returns CDR1 SGHNT and CDR2 YYREEE (reference sequence). Deletions cut 4 bases from V and 2 bases from J, with 11 bases between. CDR3 loop: CASSEARATDTQYF. In DNA, the CDR3 is TGTGCCAGCAGCGAGGCGCGTGCCACAGATACGCAGTATTTT.

The chain has TRBV19 and TRBJ1-2; D not certain. The CDR3 has 15 amino acids. In germline, CDR1 is LNHDA, CDR2 SQIVND (reference sequence). V was trimmed by 3 bases and J by 5 bases, leaving 16 bases between them. The CDR3 DNA reads TGTGCCAGTAGTATGAGACTACAGATGCGTTATGGCTACACCTTC. Its translation is CASSMRLQMRYGYTF.

In its sample, this clone was seen once. The chain uses TRBV29-1 and TRBJ2-3; perhaps TRBD2 as D (6 bases). V was pared by 8 bases and J by 3 bases, with 12 bases between. Looked up from germline, CDR1 is SQVTM and CDR2 is ANQGSEA. There are 12 residues in the CDR3. Here the CDR3 DNA reads TGCAGCACCCTGGAGGGTACAGATACGCAGTATTTT. It is translated as CSTLEGTDTQYF.

This sequence joins TRBV5-6 and TRBJ2-6; unclear D gene. The V and J ends lost 4 bases and 1 base respectively, with 9 bases between them. Germline V gene data show CDR1 as SGHDT and CDR2 as YYEEEE. The CDR3 is made up of 15 amino acids. The CDR3 nucleotides are TGTGCCAGCAGCCCGAGGCGTTCTGGGGCCAACGTCCTGACTTTC. This codes for CASSPRRSGANVLTF.

The V gene is TRBV6-2 or TRBV6-3, the J gene TRBJ2-3; TRBD2 agrees at 13 bases. The CDR3 contains 16 residues. With 5 bases clipped from V and 3 bases from J, the junction kept 5 bases outside the gene matches. The V gene's germline CDR1 is MNHEY and CDR2 SVGEGT. This CDR3 reads CASSHWTSGSTDTQYF. For the CDR3, the DNA is TGTGCCAGCAGTCACTGGACTAGCGGGAGTACAGATACGCAGTATTTT.

As regards this clone: The same CDR3 arises from other DNA sequences in this sample as well. J is TRBJ1-1 and V is TRBV7-8; 11 positions agree with TRBD1. CDR1 and CDR2 (germline): SGHVS, FQNEAQ. After removal of 4 bases from V and 2 bases from J, the junction contained 3 bases not matched to a gene. This CDR3 contains 15 residues. The CDR3 sequence is CASSSGQGGNTEAFF. In DNA form, the CDR3 reads TGTGCCAGCAGCTCGGGACAGGGGGGCAACACTGAAGCTTTCTTT.

The V gene is TRBV30, the J gene TRBJ2-3; D gene uncertain. The germline V gene encodes CDR1 GTSNPN and CDR2 SVGIG (reference sequence). The CDR3 has 12 amino acids. V was clipped by 2 bases and J by 7 bases, with 10 bases between them. In DNA form, the CDR3 reads TGTGCCTGGAGTCTAGGTTTAAATACGCAGTATTTT. Translating gives CAWSLGLNTQYF.

This clone was found a few times. This chain connects TRBV29-1 to TRBJ2-7; 9 positions agree with TRBD1. V was clipped by 3 bases and J by 7 bases; unmatched bases: 16. The CDR3 loop spans 16 amino acids. Germline CDR1 reads SQVTM; CDR2 reads ANQGSEA. The CDR3 spells CSVDAGQGRLSVEQYF. CDR3 DNA: TGCAGCGTTGATGCGGGACAGGGTCGCTTAAGTGTGGAGCAGTACTTC.

This rearrangement joins TRBV3-1 (or the pseudogene TRBV3-2) to TRBJ2-7; TRBD1 matches 8 bases. Unmatched junction bases numbered 4, after V lost 3 bases and J lost 3 bases. The CDR3 runs to 14 residues. The germline gives CDR1 LGHDT, CDR2 YNNKEL (reference sequence). Here the CDR3 DNA reads TGTGCCAGCAGCCAGGGACAGGAAGGCTACGAGCAGTACTTC. It encodes CASSQGQEGYEQYF.

This chain links TRBV6-5 with TRBJ2-7, with 11 bases aligning to TRBD2. Trimming took 6 bases from V and 2 from J; bases not matched to a gene: 6. Germline CDR1 and CDR2: MNHEY and SVGAGI. The CDR3 loop spans 15 amino acids. CDR3 protein: CASSQTSGGPYEQYF. The CDR3 DNA follows: TGTGCCAGCAGCCAAACTAGCGGGGGTCCCTACGAGCAGTACTTC.

The rearrangement links TRBV5-8 to TRBJ2-7; TRBD1 aligns across 8 bases. The CDR3 loop spans 14 amino acids. V was pared by 1 base and J by 3 bases, with 3 bases of the junction left unmatched. Germline loops: CDR1 SGHTS, CDR2 YDEGEE. The CDR3 reads CASSLYRGNYEQYF. The CDR3 DNA sequence: TGTGCCAGCAGCTTGTACAGGGGGAACTACGAGCAGTACTTC.

The rearrangement joins TRBV2 to TRBJ1-6; 11 bases align to TRBD1. The CDR3 length is 15 residues. CDR1 is SNHLY, CDR2 FYNNEI, per germline. Losses at the gene ends were 4 bases for V and 8 bases for J; bases not matched to a gene: 4. The CDR3 region is CASSVRTGGHSPLHF. The CDR3 nucleotides are TGTGCCAGCAGTGTAAGGACAGGGGGCCATTCACCCCTCCACTTT.

The chain combines TRBV30 with TRBJ1-5; a possible D gene is TRBD1 (5 bases). The germline V gene encodes CDR1 GTSNPN and CDR2 SVGIG (reference sequence). The CDR3 length is 14 residues. Trimming cost V 1 base and J 6 bases, with 13 bases left between them. In DNA form, the CDR3 reads TGTGCCTGGAGTGCAGCAAGGGGAGGTCAGCCCCAGCATTTT. Translated, it gives CAWSAARGGQPQHF.

This CDR3 is CASRRTGTETYEQYF. The CDR3 DNA reads as TGTGCCAGCAGGCGAACAGGGACCGAAACCTACGAGCAGTACTTC. The V call is TRBV6-5, the J call TRBJ2-7; weak D call: TRBD1 (6 bases). Germline CDR1 MNHEY, CDR2 SVGAGI. Trimming took off 6 bases at V and 2 bases at J, with 17 bases between the two ends. The CDR3 runs 15 residues.

V is TRBV2 and J is TRBJ2-3, with 9 bases aligning to TRBD1. CDR3 length: 18 residues. From germline, CDR1 is SNHLY and CDR2 FYNNEI. Trimming removed 7 bases from V and 0 bases from J; junction bases left unmatched: 14. The CDR3 DNA reads as TGTGCCAGCAACACCGGGACAGGGTGGACTACTAGCACAGATACGCAGTATTTT. This sequence encodes CASNTGTGWTTSTDTQYF.

This rearrangement joins TRBV7-8 to TRBJ2-1; TRBD2 matches 12 bases. J was trimmed by 9 bases and V by 3 bases; bases with no gene match: 12. CDR1 and CDR2 (germline): SGHVS, FQNEAQ. This CDR3 is built from 17 residues. In nucleotides, the CDR3 is TGTGCCAGCAGCTTGGGCGGACTAGCGGGATCTACGGCTGAGCAGTTCTTC. It codes for CASSLGGLAGSTAEQFF.

This clone was recorded only once. J is TRBJ2-2 and V is TRBV7-3; 9 bases fit TRBD2. This CDR3 has 16 residues. The V and J ends lost 3 bases and 1 base, in that order; junction bases with no gene match: 3. CDR1 is SGHTA, CDR2 FQGTGA, per germline. The CDR3 loop is CASSFSGGQNTGELFF. Written as DNA, the CDR3 is TGTGCCAGCAGCTTTAGCGGGGGCCAGAACACCGGGGAGCTGTTTTTT.

This chain uses TRBV5-6 with TRBJ1-2, with 12 bases that match TRBD1. Per the germline V gene, CDR1 is SGHDT and CDR2 is YYEEEE. After removal of 2 bases from V and 6 bases from J, the junction contained 8 bases not matched to a gene. The CDR3 has 16 amino acids. CDR3 sequence (DNA): TGTGCCAGCAGCTTTGGGACAGGGGGCTGGAGGAATGGCTACACCTTC. Protein sequence: CASSFGTGGWRNGYTF.

This clone was observed a single time. The rearrangement links TRBV7-8 to TRBJ2-5, with TRBD1 as a possible D gene (5 bases). V gave up 3 bases and J gave up 2 bases, with 13 bases separating them. The germline V gene has CDR1 SGHVS and CDR2 FQNEAQ. There are 15 residues in the CDR3. The CDR3 here is CASSFGGHQQETQYF. In DNA form, the CDR3 reads TGTGCCAGCAGCTTCGGTGGACACCAACAAGAGACCCAGTACTTC.

V gene TRBV7-3 combines with J gene TRBJ2-4; 7 nucleotides align to TRBD1. V trimming: 1 base; J trimming: 9 bases; junction bases outside the gene matches: 9. The germline V gene has CDR1 SGHTA and CDR2 FQGTGA. This CDR3 is built from 15 residues. The CDR3 nucleotides read TGTGCCAGCAGCTTAAAAGGGGGCCACTTGGGCATTCAGTACTTC. This codes for CASSLKGGHLGIQYF.

The chain joins TRBV4-1 to TRBJ2-3; possibly TRBD2 for D (6 bases). Germline values: CDR1 MGHRA, CDR2 YSYEKL. The CDR3 runs to 17 residues. V was clipped by 0 bases and J by 0 bases, with 13 bases between them. Here the CDR3 reads CASSQDRDFGSTDTQYF. CDR3 DNA: TGCGCCAGCAGCCAAGATAGGGACTTCGGTAGCACAGATACGCAGTATTTT.